This record covers a single TCR beta chain. The CDR3 spans 16 residues. The V gene lost 1 base and the J gene lost 3 bases, with 14 bases spanning the gap. Looked up from germline, CDR1 is MGHRA and CDR2 is YSYEKL. The source of the sample is a study of T-cell reconstitution after alpha-beta-depleted transplantation in children. A library of TCRbeta sequences, prepared with unique molecular identifiers, was generated. From the PCR reads, TCRdb called clonotypes with MiXCR, one entry per CDR3 protein. The profile shows hundreds of thousands of distinct CDR3 sequences, 15% to 20% of them singletons. The chain has TRBV4-1 and TRBJ2-3; D not certain. The sample here was PBMCs from the stem cell graft donor, taken from the stem cell graft. The clonotype comes from a human donor who donated a stem cell graft to a child with acute myeloid leukemia. The DNA for the CDR3 is TGCGCCAGCAGCCAAGTAAACCTAGTCCATACAGATACGCAGTATTTT. Translated, it gives CASSQVNLVHTDTQYF.